This passage covers 16 T cell receptor beta chains from one sample sequenced in a study of identical twins. One entry per CDR3 protein, called by TCRdb with MiXCR from the 5' RACE reads. The sample carries some 760,000 distinct CDR3 sequences, 15% to 20% recorded once. This sample was shared with a second study, whose subject was T cells expressing NK-cell markers.

Sequencing was carried out using PBMCs. The source of these receptors is a woman between 18 and 29 years old in good health.

This chain uses TRBV11-3 with TRBJ2-6, with D perhaps matching TRBD1 (5 bases). CDR3 length: 14 amino acids. V was trimmed by 8 bases and J by 4 bases, leaving 12 bases between them. Germline lookup yields CDR1 SGHNT and CDR2 YENEEA. This CDR3 reads CASGAVGGANVLTF. CDR3 coding DNA: TGTGCCAGCGGGGCCGTAGGCGGGGCCAACGTCCTGACTTTC.

The V call is TRBV5-5, the J call TRBJ1-6; weak D call: TRBD1 (6 bases). The V gene lost 2 bases and the J gene lost 13 bases, with 19 bases spanning the gap. The CDR3 has 15 amino acids. The V gene's germline CDR1 is SGHKS and CDR2 YYEKEE (reference sequence). The CDR3 loop is CASSFIGGLIWPLHF. For the CDR3, the DNA is TGTGCCAGCAGCTTTATTGGGGGCTTAATCTGGCCCCTCCACTTT.

Many counts were recorded for this clonotype. The chain recombines TRBV20-1 with TRBJ1-1; D is unresolved. The CDR3 runs 14 residues. CDR1 DFQATT and CDR2 SNEGSKA come from the germline V gene (reference sequence). The V and J ends lost 5 bases and 4 bases respectively, with 17 bases between them. This chain's CDR3 is CSAHRGALGTEAFF. Here the CDR3 DNA reads TGCAGTGCTCATCGGGGAGCGTTGGGCACTGAAGCTTTCTTT.

This clonotype was counted a few times. The rearrangement links TRBV24-1 to TRBJ2-5; 8 positions agree with TRBD2. The trim removed 3 bases at V and 4 bases at J, leaving 3 bases unmatched. The CDR3 spans 14 residues. Germline assignment: CDR1 KGHDR and CDR2 SFDVKD. CDR3 region: CATSDAGGGETQYF. The CDR3 DNA reads TGTGCCACCAGTGATGCGGGGGGAGGAGAGACCCAGTACTTC.

This clonotype was seen only once. V gene TRBV5-1 combines with J gene TRBJ1-2, with D possibly being TRBD1 (6 bases). The ends were cut back, 0 bases at V and 3 bases at J, with 12 bases in the middle. This CDR3 spans 15 amino acids. Germline V CDR1 and CDR2: SGHRS, YFSETQ. The CDR3 loop is CASSLVVGGDYGYTF. CDR3 DNA: TGCGCCAGCAGCTTGGTGGTGGGGGGCGACTATGGCTACACCTTC.

This clonotype was detected only a few times. The CDR3 loop reads CSANGPEGGDTQYF. In nucleotides, the CDR3 is TGCAGTGCCAACGGGCCAGAGGGCGGGGATACGCAGTATTTT. The chain links TRBV20-1 to TRBJ2-3; D perhaps matches TRBD2 (5 bases). Germline CDR1 reads DFQATT; CDR2 reads SNEGSKA (reference sequence). The CDR3 runs 14 residues. V was cut by 6 bases and J by 6 bases, with 19 bases left in between.

This chain links TRBV18 with TRBJ2-7, with D tentatively TRBD1 or TRBD2 (5 bases each). V was shortened by 0 bases and J by 5 bases, with 17 bases between the two germline ends. CDR1 is KGHSH and CDR2 is LQKENI in the germline V gene. This CDR3 has 16 residues. The CDR3 loop is CASSPPTGRGFHEQYF. DNA for the CDR3: TGTGCCAGCTCACCACCGACGGGAAGGGGATTCCACGAGCAGTACTTC.

The J gene is TRBJ1-1, the V gene TRBV5-1; D might be TRBD1 (6 bases). Trimming cost V 0 bases and J 6 bases, with 12 bases left between them. This CDR3 region has 14 residues. Per the germline V gene, CDR1 is SGHRS and CDR2 is YFSETQ. The CDR3 bases are TGCGCCAGCAGCTTGGCCGTGGGGGCGGCTGAAGCTTTCTTT. It encodes CASSLAVGAAEAFF.

This clonotype was observed a few times. The chain carries TRBV9 and TRBJ2-7; 9 positions match TRBD1. Per the germline V gene, CDR1 is SGDLS and CDR2 is YYNGEE. V lost 4 bases and J lost 6; bases outside the gene matches: 8. The CDR3 is 14 residues long. The CDR3 sequence is CASSTGTGSSEQYF. CDR3 DNA: TGTGCCAGCAGCACCGGGACAGGGTCTTCCGAGCAGTACTTC.

This clonotype was counted between two and nine times. The rearrangement joins TRBV12-3 or TRBV12-4 to TRBJ2-2; the match to TRBD2 covers 11 bases. The CDR3 is 15 residues long. Trimming removed 6 bases from V and 8 bases from J; junction bases left unmatched: 8. The chain's CDR3 is CASRPMTSGKGELFF. CDR3 nucleotides: TGTGCCAGCAGGCCGATGACTAGCGGGAAGGGGGAGCTGTTTTTT.

This clonotype came up a few times. The chain links TRBV7-9 to TRBJ2-2; D may be TRBD2 (6 bases). There are 14 residues in the CDR3. Germline V lookup: CDR1 SEHNR, CDR2 FQNEAQ (reference sequence). DNA of the CDR3: TGTGCGGTCCTGGGAGGCGTGCACACCGGGGAGCTGTTTTTT. It yields the protein CAVLGGVHTGELFF.

The chain links TRBV18 to TRBJ2-5; D perhaps matches TRBD2 (5 bases). CDR1 KGHSH and CDR2 LQKENI come from the germline V gene. Trimming pared 0 bases from V and 1 base from J, leaving 9 bases between. The CDR3 contains 15 residues. CDR3 loop: CASSPPARGQETQYF. The CDR3, as DNA: TGTGCCAGCTCACCACCGGCACGGGGCCAAGAGACCCAGTACTTC. The variable domain in full, completed from reference TRBV18 and TRBJ2-5, reads NAGVMQNPRHLVRRRGQEARLRCSPMKGHSHVYWYRQLPEEGLKFMVYLQKENIIDESGMPKERFSAEFPKEGPSILRIQQVVRGDSAAYFCASSPPARGQETQYFGPGTRLLVL.

V usage is TRBV18 and J usage is TRBJ1-6, with D perhaps matching TRBD1 (5 bases). Germline CDR1 KGHSH, CDR2 LQKENI. CDR3 length: 14 residues. The V end was cut by 4 bases, the J end by 14 bases, with 18 bases between. CDR3 loop: CASSLRGPLGALHF. The CDR3 region has the DNA TGTGCCAGCTCACTACGGGGTCCCTTGGGGGCCCTCCACTTT.

This clonotype appeared a few times. J is TRBJ2-1 and V is TRBV27; 8 bases match TRBD2. This CDR3 has 17 amino acids. Germline V gene data show CDR1 as MNHEY and CDR2 as SMNVEV (reference sequence). With V trimmed by 0 bases and J by 9 bases, 13 bases remained unmatched. CDR3 amino acids: CASSLSYGTRDRGEQFF. Written as DNA, the CDR3 is TGTGCCAGCAGTTTATCGTACGGGACTAGGGATCGCGGTGAGCAGTTCTTC.

This sequence joins TRBV18 and TRBJ2-5, with D unresolved. Germline CDR1 is KGHSH and CDR2 is LQKENI. The V end lost 2 bases, the J end lost 1 base, and 8 bases lay between the germline ends. This CDR3 contains 14 residues. The CDR3 sequence is CASSPASLQETQYF. The CDR3 nucleotides read TGTGCCAGCTCACCAGCGAGCCTCCAAGAGACCCAGTACTTC.

The chain uses TRBV5-1 and TRBJ2-3, with D unclear. This CDR3 is built from 16 residues. V lost 0 bases, J lost 1 base, and 12 bases lay in between. CDR1 SGHRS and CDR2 YFSETQ come from the germline V gene. The CDR3 is CASSLDGSARTDTQYF. CDR3 coding DNA: TGCGCCAGCAGCTTGGATGGTAGTGCGCGCACAGATACGCAGTATTTT.